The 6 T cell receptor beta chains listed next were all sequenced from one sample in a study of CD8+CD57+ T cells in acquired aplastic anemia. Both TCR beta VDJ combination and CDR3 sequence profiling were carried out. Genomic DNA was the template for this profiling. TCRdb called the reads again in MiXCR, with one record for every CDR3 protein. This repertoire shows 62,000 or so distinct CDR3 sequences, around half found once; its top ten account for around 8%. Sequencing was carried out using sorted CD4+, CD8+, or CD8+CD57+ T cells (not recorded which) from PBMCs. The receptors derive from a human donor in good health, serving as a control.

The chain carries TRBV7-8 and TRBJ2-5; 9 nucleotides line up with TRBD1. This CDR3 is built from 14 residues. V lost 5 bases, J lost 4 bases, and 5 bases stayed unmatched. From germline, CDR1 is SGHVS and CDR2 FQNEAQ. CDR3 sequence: CASSATGGGETQYF. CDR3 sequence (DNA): TGTGCCAGCAGCGCGACAGGGGGTGGAGAGACCCAGTACTTC.

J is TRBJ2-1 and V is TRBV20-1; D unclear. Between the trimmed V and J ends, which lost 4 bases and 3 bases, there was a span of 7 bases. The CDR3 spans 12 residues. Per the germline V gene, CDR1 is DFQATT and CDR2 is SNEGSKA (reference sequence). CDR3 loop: CSAKRGYNEQFF. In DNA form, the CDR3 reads TGCAGTGCTAAGAGAGGCTACAATGAGCAGTTCTTC.

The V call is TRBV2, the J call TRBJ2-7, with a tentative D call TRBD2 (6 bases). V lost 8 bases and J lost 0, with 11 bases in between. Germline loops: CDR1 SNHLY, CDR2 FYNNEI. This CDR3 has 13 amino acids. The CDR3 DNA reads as TGTGCCAGCGGGGAGGAATACTCCTACGAGCAGTACTTC. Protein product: CASGEEYSYEQYF.

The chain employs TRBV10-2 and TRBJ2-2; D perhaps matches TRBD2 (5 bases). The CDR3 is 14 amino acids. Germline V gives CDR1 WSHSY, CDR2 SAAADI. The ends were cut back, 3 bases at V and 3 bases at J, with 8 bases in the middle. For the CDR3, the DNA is TGCGCCAGCAGTGATTGGGGAGACACCGGGGAGCTGTTTTTT. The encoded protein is CASSDWGDTGELFF.

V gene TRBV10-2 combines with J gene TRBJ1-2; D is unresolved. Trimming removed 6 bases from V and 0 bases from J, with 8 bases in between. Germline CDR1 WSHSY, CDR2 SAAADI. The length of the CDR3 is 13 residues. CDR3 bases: TGCGCCAGCAGCGGGCCGACTAACTATGGCTACACCTTC. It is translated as CASSGPTNYGYTF.

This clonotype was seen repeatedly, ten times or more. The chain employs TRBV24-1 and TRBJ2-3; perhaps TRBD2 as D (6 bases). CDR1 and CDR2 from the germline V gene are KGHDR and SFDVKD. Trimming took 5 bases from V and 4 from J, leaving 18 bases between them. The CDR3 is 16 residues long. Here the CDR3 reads CATSALTSFGPDTQYF. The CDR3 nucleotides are TGTGCCACCAGTGCCCTGACTAGTTTTGGGCCAGATACGCAGTATTTT.